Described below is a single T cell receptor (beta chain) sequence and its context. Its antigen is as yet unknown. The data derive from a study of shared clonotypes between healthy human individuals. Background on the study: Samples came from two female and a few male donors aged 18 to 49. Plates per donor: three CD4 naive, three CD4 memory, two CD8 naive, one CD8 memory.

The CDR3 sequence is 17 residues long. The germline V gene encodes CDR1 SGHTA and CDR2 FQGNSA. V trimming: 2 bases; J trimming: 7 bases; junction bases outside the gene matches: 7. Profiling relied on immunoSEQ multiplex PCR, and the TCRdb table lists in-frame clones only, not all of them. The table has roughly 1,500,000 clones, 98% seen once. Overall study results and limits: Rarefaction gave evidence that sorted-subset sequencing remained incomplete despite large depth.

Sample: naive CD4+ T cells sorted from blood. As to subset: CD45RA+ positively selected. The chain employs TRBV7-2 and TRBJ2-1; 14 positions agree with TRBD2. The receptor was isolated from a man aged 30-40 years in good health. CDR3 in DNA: TGTGCCAGCAGCTTAATTTTCTGGACTAGCGGGAGGAATGAGCAGTTCTTC. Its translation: CASSLIFWTSGRNEQFF.